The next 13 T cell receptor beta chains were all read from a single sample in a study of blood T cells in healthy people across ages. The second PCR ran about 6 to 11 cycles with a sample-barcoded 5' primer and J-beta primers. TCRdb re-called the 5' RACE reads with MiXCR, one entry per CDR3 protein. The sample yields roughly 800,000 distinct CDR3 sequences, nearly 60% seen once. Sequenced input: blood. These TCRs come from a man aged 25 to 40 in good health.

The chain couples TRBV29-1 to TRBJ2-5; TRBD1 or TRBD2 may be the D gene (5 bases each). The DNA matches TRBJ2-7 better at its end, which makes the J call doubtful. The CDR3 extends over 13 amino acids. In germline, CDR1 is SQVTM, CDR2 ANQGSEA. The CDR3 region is CSVIGVGAYEQYF. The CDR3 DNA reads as TGCAGCGTTATAGGGGTGGGGGCCTACGAGCAGTACTTC.

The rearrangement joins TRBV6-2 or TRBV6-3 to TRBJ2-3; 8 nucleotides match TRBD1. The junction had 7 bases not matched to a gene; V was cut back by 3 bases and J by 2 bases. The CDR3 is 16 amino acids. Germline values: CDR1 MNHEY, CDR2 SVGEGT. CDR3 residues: CASSYRQGPVTDTQYF. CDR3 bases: TGTGCCAGCAGTTATAGACAGGGGCCCGTCACAGATACGCAGTATTTT.

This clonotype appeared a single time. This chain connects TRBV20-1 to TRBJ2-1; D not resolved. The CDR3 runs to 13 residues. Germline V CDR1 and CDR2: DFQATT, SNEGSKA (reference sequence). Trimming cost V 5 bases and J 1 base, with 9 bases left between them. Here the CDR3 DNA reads TGCAGTGCTGTGGGATCATCCTACAATGAGCAGTTCTTC. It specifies CSAVGSSYNEQFF.

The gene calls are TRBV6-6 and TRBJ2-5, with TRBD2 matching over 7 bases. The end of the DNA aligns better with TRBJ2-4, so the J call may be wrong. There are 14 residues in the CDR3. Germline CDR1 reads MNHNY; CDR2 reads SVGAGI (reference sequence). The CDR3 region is CASSSSGVENIQYF. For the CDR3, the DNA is TGTGCCAGCAGTAGCAGCGGGGTCGAAAACATTCAGTACTTC.

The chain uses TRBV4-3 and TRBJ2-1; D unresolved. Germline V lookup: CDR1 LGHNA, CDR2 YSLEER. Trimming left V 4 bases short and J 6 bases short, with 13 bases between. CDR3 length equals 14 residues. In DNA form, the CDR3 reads TGCGCCAGCAGCCGACAAAGTCTCAGCAATGAGCAGTTCTTC. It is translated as CASSRQSLSNEQFF.

The CDR3 reads CATQSGESIFEAFF. As DNA, the CDR3 is TGTGCCACCCAGTCTGGGGAATCTATATTTGAAGCTTTCTTT. This chain links TRBV6-1 with TRBJ1-1; D unclear. CDR1 MNHNS and CDR2 SASEGT come from the germline V gene. V was shortened by 10 bases and J by 7 bases, with 22 bases between the two germline ends. This CDR3 has 14 residues.

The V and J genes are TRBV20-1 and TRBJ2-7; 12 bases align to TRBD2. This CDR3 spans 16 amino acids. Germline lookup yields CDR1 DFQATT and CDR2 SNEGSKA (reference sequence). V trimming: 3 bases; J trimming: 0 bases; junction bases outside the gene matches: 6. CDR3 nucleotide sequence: TGCAGTGCTAGTAGGACTAGCGGGATAAACTCCTACGAGCAGTACTTC. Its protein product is CSASRTSGINSYEQYF.

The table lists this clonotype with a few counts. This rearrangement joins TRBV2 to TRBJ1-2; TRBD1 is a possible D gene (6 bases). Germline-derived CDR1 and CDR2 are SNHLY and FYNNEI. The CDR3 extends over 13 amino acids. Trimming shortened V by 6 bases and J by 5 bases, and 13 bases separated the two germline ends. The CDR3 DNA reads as TGTGCCAGCAGCGGACAGCCACCTTATGGCTACACCTTC. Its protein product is CASSGQPPYGYTF.

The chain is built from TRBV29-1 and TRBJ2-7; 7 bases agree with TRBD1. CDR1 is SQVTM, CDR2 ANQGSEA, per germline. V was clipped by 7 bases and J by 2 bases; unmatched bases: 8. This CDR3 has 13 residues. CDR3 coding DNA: TGCAGCGCCAAAGGACAGGAAGCCTACGAGCAGTACTTC. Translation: CSAKGQEAYEQYF.

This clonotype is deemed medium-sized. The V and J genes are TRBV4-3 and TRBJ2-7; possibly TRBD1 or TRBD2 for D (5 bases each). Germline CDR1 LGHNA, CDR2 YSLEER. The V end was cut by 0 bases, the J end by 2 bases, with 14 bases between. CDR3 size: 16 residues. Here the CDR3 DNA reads TGCGCCAGCAGCCAAGATATGAGGGGAAGGGCCTACGAGCAGTACTTC. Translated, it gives CASSQDMRGRAYEQYF.

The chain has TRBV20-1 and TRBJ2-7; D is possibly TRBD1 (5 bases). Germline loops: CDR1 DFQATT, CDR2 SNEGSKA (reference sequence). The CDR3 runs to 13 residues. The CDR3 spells CSPWGGTSYEQYF. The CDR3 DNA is TGCTCCCCCTGGGGCGGAACTTCCTACGAGCAGTACTTC.

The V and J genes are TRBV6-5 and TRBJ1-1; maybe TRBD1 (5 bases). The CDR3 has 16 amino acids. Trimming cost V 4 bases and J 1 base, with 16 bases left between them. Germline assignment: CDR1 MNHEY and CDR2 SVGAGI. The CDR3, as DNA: TGTGCCAGCAGTTGCTCGACTATGGGGGGGAACACTGAAGCTTTCTTT. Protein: CASSCSTMGGNTEAFF.

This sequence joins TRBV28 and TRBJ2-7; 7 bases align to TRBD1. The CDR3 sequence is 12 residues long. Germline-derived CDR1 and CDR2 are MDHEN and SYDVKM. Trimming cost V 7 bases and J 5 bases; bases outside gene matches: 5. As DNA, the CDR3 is TGTGCCAGCAAAACCACAGGGGACGAGCAGTACTTC. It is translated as CASKTTGDEQYF. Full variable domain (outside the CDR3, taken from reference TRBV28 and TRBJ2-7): DVKVTQSSRYLVKRTGEKVFLECVQDMDHENMFWYRQDPGLGLRLIYFSYDVKMKEKGDIPEGYSVSREKKERFSLILESASTNQTSMYLCASKTTGDEQYFGPGTRLTVT.